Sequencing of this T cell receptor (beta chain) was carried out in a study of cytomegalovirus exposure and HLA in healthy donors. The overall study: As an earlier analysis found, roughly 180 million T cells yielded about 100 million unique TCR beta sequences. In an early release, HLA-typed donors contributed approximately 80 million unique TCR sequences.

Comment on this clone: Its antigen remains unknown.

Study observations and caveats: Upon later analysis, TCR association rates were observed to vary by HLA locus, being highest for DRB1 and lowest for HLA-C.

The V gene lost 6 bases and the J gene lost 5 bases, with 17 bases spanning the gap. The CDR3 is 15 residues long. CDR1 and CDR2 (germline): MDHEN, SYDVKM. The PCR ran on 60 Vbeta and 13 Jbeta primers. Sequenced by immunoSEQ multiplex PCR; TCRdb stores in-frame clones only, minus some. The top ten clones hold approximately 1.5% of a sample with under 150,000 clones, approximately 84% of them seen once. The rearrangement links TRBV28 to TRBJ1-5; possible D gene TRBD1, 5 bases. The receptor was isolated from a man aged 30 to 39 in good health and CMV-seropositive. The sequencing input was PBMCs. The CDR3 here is CASSPPGPGYQPQHF. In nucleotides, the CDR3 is TGTGCCAGCAGCCCCCCGGGCCCAGGGTATCAGCCCCAGCATTTT.